This T cell receptor beta chain was documented in a study of T cells expressing NK-cell markers. Study at large: Sorted CD3+CD56+NKG2C+, CD3+CD56+NKG2C- and CD3+CD56-NKG2C+ T cells supplied TCR beta repertoires.

The length of the CDR3 is 19 residues. On this clonotype: Its cognate antigen is unknown.

General study results and limits: The share of CD8+ T cells held by dominant NKG2C+ clonotypes was about 1.0-7.5% in about six donors.

The authors made TCR beta cDNA libraries by 5'RACE template switching. This switching added a universal primer site and UMIs. No DNA is given; TCRdb re-called the 5' RACE reads and lists each CDR3 protein once. This listing includes fewer than 400,000 distinct CDR3 sequences. This receptor was taken from a man aged 18-70 years in good health. What was sequenced was blood T cells: a sorted CD56 or NKG2C T cell subset, CD4+ or CD8+ T cells, or bulk PBMC T cells (not recorded which). The chain combines TRBV12-3 or TRBV12-4 with TRBJ2-3; the TRBD2 assignment by TCRdb is unverifiable without DNA. The CDR3 loop reads CASSLPGLAGGFSTDTQYF.